This is a list of T cell receptor beta chains from one sample in a study of PD-1 blockade in classical Hodgkin lymphoma. Here immunoSEQ multiplex PCR was the method, and the copy in TCRdb shows in-frame clones only, minus some. The sample contains more than 20,000 clones, just over 85% of which appear only once. The input for sequencing was peripheral blood mononuclear cells (PBMCs), taken at baseline. These TCRs come from a human donor with classical Hodgkin lymphoma. Both conserved end residues are part of each CDR3. D genes are given only for firm matches. Size is omitted from some rows. Given values are once, few, many or a class for expanded clones.

j_call: TRBJ1-3; d_call: TRBD1; clone_size: -; v_call: TRBV7-8; cdr3_nt: TGTGCCAGCAGTTTTATCACAGGGGGACGAAACACCATATATTTT; cdr3_aa: CASSFITGGRNTIYF
j_call: TRBJ2-1; d_call: TRBD2; clone_size: -; v_call: TRBV15; cdr3_nt: TGTGCCACCAGCAGAGTCCGAGGACTAGCGATCTATGAGCAGTTCTTC; cdr3_aa: CATSRVRGLAIYEQFF
j_call: TRBJ2-2; d_call: TRBD2; clone_size: -; v_call: TRBV9; cdr3_nt: TGTGCCAGCAGCTCGGGACTAGCGGACCACACCGGGGAGCTGTTTTTT; cdr3_aa: CASSSGLADHTGELFF
j_call: TRBJ2-6; d_call: -; clone_size: -; v_call: TRBV9; cdr3_nt: TGTGCCAGCAGCGTAGACCCCTCCTACTCTGGGGCCAACGTCCTGACTTTC; cdr3_aa: CASSVDPSYSGANVLTF
j_call: TRBJ1-2; d_call: -; clone_size: -; v_call: TRBV27; cdr3_nt: TGTGCCAGCAGTTCGATAACAGGGTTCCATGGCTACACCTTC; cdr3_aa: CASSSITGFHGYTF
j_call: TRBJ2-7; d_call: -; clone_size: -; v_call: TRBV7-8; cdr3_nt: TGTGCCAGCAGCACGTTCATAGGGAAGAATCCCTACGAGCAGTACTTC; cdr3_aa: CASSTFIGKNPYEQYF
j_call: TRBJ1-1; d_call: -; clone_size: -; v_call: TRBV5-1; cdr3_nt: TGCGCCAGCAGCAAAGACATAAAGAACACTGAAGCTTTCTTT; cdr3_aa: CASSKDIKNTEAFF
j_call: TRBJ1-2; d_call: -; clone_size: -; v_call: TRBV5-8; cdr3_nt: TGTGCCAGCAGCCCCCTGGGACCTTACTATGGCTACACCTTC; cdr3_aa: CASSPLGPYYGYTF
j_call: TRBJ1-1; d_call: -; clone_size: once; v_call: TRBV23-1; cdr3_nt: TGCGCCAGCAGTCAATCAAGGGGGTTGAACACTGAAGCTTTCTTT; cdr3_aa: CASSQSRGLNTEAFF
j_call: TRBJ1-1; d_call: TRBD1; clone_size: once; v_call: TRBV7-8; cdr3_nt: TGTGCCAGCAGCCCCGGGACAGCCGACTTGAACACTGAAGCTTTCTTT; cdr3_aa: CASSPGTADLNTEAFF
j_call: TRBJ2-3; d_call: -; clone_size: once; v_call: TRBV6-5; cdr3_nt: TGTGCCAGCAGACCCAGGGGTAGGGATACGCAGTATTTT; cdr3_aa: CASRPRGRDTQYF
j_call: TRBJ1-4; d_call: -; clone_size: -; v_call: TRBV5-1; cdr3_nt: TGCGCCAGCAGCTTGTCGAGCCAAGCAACTAATGAAAAACTGTTTTTT; cdr3_aa: CASSLSSQATNEKLFF
j_call: TRBJ1-5; d_call: TRBD1; clone_size: once; v_call: TRBV2; cdr3_nt: TGTGCCAGCAATATAAGGGGGGGGCAGGGGGATCAGCCCCAGCATTTT; cdr3_aa: CASNIRGGQGDQPQHF
j_call: TRBJ2-7; d_call: -; clone_size: -; v_call: TRBV5-8; cdr3_nt: TGTGCCAGCAGCTTGGTTGGCGTGAGCTCCTACGAGCAGTACTTC; cdr3_aa: CASSLVGVSSYEQYF
j_call: TRBJ2-7; d_call: -; clone_size: -; v_call: TRBV7-9; cdr3_nt: TGTGCCAGCAGTCCAACCTCCACAGTCTCCAGGTCCTACGAGCAGTACTTC; cdr3_aa: CASSPTSTVSRSYEQYF
j_call: TRBJ1-1; d_call: TRBD1; clone_size: -; v_call: TRBV27; cdr3_nt: TGTGCCAGCAGACCCGGGACAGAGCTCCTCACTGAAGCTTTCTTT; cdr3_aa: CASRPGTELLTEAFF
j_call: TRBJ1-6; d_call: -; clone_size: -; v_call: TRBV5-5; cdr3_nt: TGTGCCAGCAGCTTGGGAGGGCCCGGAGCCCTCCACTTT; cdr3_aa: CASSLGGPGALHF
j_call: TRBJ2-5; d_call: -; clone_size: -; v_call: TRBV7-9; cdr3_nt: TGTGCCAGCAGCTGGGACCGCTCAGAGACCCAGTACTTC; cdr3_aa: CASSWDRSETQYF
j_call: TRBJ1-6; d_call: -; clone_size: few; v_call: TRBV4-1; cdr3_nt: TGCGCCAGCAGCCAAGATGAAGGCGGGAGCCCCCTCCACTTT; cdr3_aa: CASSQDEGGSPLHF
j_call: TRBJ1-3; d_call: TRBD1; clone_size: once; v_call: TRBV5-1; cdr3_nt: TGCGCCAGCAGCACGACAGGGAGCCCAGGTTGGGACACCATATATTTT; cdr3_aa: CASSTTGSPGWDTIYF
j_call: TRBJ1-1; d_call: -; clone_size: -; v_call: TRBV9; cdr3_nt: TGTGCCAGCAGCGTATCTCCGGGGGCGCATGAAGCTTTCTTT; cdr3_aa: CASSVSPGAHEAFF
j_call: TRBJ2-2; d_call: TRBD1; clone_size: -; v_call: TRBV14; cdr3_nt: TGTGCCAGCAGCCGTAGGGACAGGGGTGGCCTAGGAGCCGGGGAGCTGTTTTTT; cdr3_aa: CASSRRDRGGLGAGELFF
j_call: TRBJ2-3; d_call: -; clone_size: -; v_call: TRBV4-3; cdr3_nt: TGCGCCAGCAGCCAAGATTTTGGGGTAGCGCGCACAGATACGCAGTATTTT; cdr3_aa: CASSQDFGVARTDTQYF
j_call: TRBJ2-5; d_call: -; clone_size: -; v_call: TRBV5-1; cdr3_nt: TGCGCCAGCAGCTTGGTAGGACAGATACAAGAGACCCAGTACTTC; cdr3_aa: CASSLVGQIQETQYF
j_call: TRBJ2-7; d_call: TRBD2; clone_size: -; v_call: TRBV29-1; cdr3_nt: TGCAGCCCGCGGGGGAACTACGAGCTATGTTCCTACGAGCAGTACTTC; cdr3_aa: CSPRGNYELCSYEQYF
j_call: TRBJ1-1; d_call: -; clone_size: -; v_call: TRBV5-4; cdr3_nt: TGTGCCAGCAGCTGGCATATGGGCGTGAACACTGAAGCTTTCTTT; cdr3_aa: CASSWHMGVNTEAFF
j_call: TRBJ2-3; d_call: TRBD2; clone_size: -; v_call: TRBV5-1; cdr3_nt: TGCGCCAGCAGCCCGAGCGGGGGAGCGGCAGATACGCAGTATTTT; cdr3_aa: CASSPSGGAADTQYF
j_call: TRBJ1-5; d_call: TRBD1; clone_size: -; v_call: TRBV27; cdr3_nt: TGTGCCAGCAGTTTGGGCGGGACAGGGGTTTCTCAGCCCCAGCATTTT; cdr3_aa: CASSLGGTGVSQPQHF
j_call: TRBJ2-7; d_call: -; clone_size: -; v_call: TRBV6-6; cdr3_nt: TGTGCCAGCAGCGGCTCCCCAACTACCTACGAGCAGTACTTC; cdr3_aa: CASSGSPTTYEQYF
j_call: TRBJ2-5; d_call: -; clone_size: -; v_call: TRBV27; cdr3_nt: TGTGCCAGCAGTTTTCCATCCGAGCCGACTGCTCAAGAGACCCAGTACTTC; cdr3_aa: CASSFPSEPTAQETQYF
j_call: TRBJ1-5; d_call: -; clone_size: few; v_call: TRBV4-2; cdr3_nt: TGTGCCAGCAGCCAAGGGGCCAATCAGCCCCAGCATTTT; cdr3_aa: CASSQGANQPQHF
j_call: TRBJ1-5; d_call: TRBD1; clone_size: -; v_call: TRBV11-3; cdr3_nt: TGTGCCAGCAGCTTAGTGGGACAGGGGGTCCGGTGGATGAGTCAGCCCCAGCATTTT; cdr3_aa: CASSLVGQGVRWMSQPQHF
j_call: TRBJ2-2; d_call: -; clone_size: -; v_call: TRBV7-9; cdr3_nt: TGTGCCAGCAGCTTAGCCTCGACCGGGGAGCTGTTTTTT; cdr3_aa: CASSLASTGELFF
j_call: TRBJ2-5; d_call: TRBD1; clone_size: -; v_call: TRBV6-5; cdr3_nt: TGTGCCAGCAGTCTCCGGGACAGGGTGGAAGAGACCCAGTACTTC; cdr3_aa: CASSLRDRVEETQYF
j_call: TRBJ2-7; d_call: -; clone_size: -; v_call: TRBV5-1; cdr3_nt: TGCGCCAGCAGCTTGGGGGGGTCGTGGACCAACGAGCAGTACTTC; cdr3_aa: CASSLGGSWTNEQYF
j_call: TRBJ1-6; d_call: -; clone_size: -; v_call: TRBV5-6; cdr3_nt: TGTGCCAGCAGCTCAGGACGACAGGCCTCTAATTCACCCCTCCACTTT; cdr3_aa: CASSSGRQASNSPLHF
j_call: TRBJ2-5; d_call: -; clone_size: -; v_call: TRBV11-2; cdr3_nt: TGTGCCAGCAAGCCCACAGGGCTGGAGACCCAGTACTTC; cdr3_aa: CASKPTGLETQYF
j_call: TRBJ2-1; d_call: -; clone_size: few; v_call: TRBV7-9; cdr3_nt: TGTGCCAGCAGCTCCCTATCTTATGAGCAGTTCTTC; cdr3_aa: CASSSLSYEQFF
j_call: TRBJ1-6; d_call: -; clone_size: -; v_call: TRBV5-4; cdr3_nt: TGTGCCAGCAGCCAAAATCTGGATTCACCCCTCCACTTT; cdr3_aa: CASSQNLDSPLHF
j_call: TRBJ2-3; d_call: TRBD1; clone_size: -; v_call: TRBV10-1; cdr3_nt: TGCGCCAGCGCCTACGGGACAGGGAAAGATACGCAGTATTTT; cdr3_aa: CASAYGTGKDTQYF
j_call: TRBJ2-1; d_call: -; clone_size: -; v_call: TRBV7-2; cdr3_nt: TGTGCCAGCAGCTTATCCGGGGGGCCGTACAATGAGCAGTTCTTC; cdr3_aa: CASSLSGGPYNEQFF
j_call: TRBJ1-2; d_call: -; clone_size: -; v_call: TRBV25-1; cdr3_nt: TGTGCCAGCAGTGACTACCATAACTATGGCTACACCTTC; cdr3_aa: CASSDYHNYGYTF
j_call: TRBJ1-4; d_call: TRBD1; clone_size: once; v_call: TRBV19; cdr3_nt: TGTGCCAGCCAGACAGGGTTTGAAGAAAAACTGTTTTTT; cdr3_aa: CASQTGFEEKLFF
j_call: TRBJ2-5; d_call: TRBD2; clone_size: -; v_call: TRBV19; cdr3_nt: TGTGCCAGTAACGGGGGGTTTGGGGAGACCCAGTACTTC; cdr3_aa: CASNGGFGETQYF
j_call: TRBJ1-3; d_call: -; clone_size: -; v_call: TRBV7-2; cdr3_nt: TGTGCCAGCAGCTTAGTTGGTTACTCTGGAAACACCATATATTTT; cdr3_aa: CASSLVGYSGNTIYF
j_call: TRBJ2-1; d_call: TRBD2; clone_size: -; v_call: TRBV6-5; cdr3_nt: TGTGCCAGCAGTGGCACTAGCGGGGGCTACAATGAGCAGTTCTTC; cdr3_aa: CASSGTSGGYNEQFF
j_call: TRBJ2-2; d_call: TRBD2; clone_size: few; v_call: TRBV7-2; cdr3_nt: TGTGCCAGCAGCTTAGTGTCCGGACTAGCGGGAAACACCGGGGAGCTGTTTTTT; cdr3_aa: CASSLVSGLAGNTGELFF
j_call: TRBJ1-1; d_call: -; clone_size: -; v_call: TRBV5-1; cdr3_nt: TGCGCCAGCAGCTTGATTGTTGGCGGGACCACTGAAGCTTTCTTT; cdr3_aa: CASSLIVGGTTEAFF
j_call: TRBJ2-3; d_call: -; clone_size: -; v_call: TRBV2; cdr3_nt: TGTGCCAGCAGTGGACAGAGAACCGATACGCAGTATTTT; cdr3_aa: CASSGQRTDTQYF
j_call: TRBJ2-3; d_call: TRBD1; clone_size: -; v_call: TRBV5-1; cdr3_nt: TGCGCCAGCAACCTGTTGACAGGGCCCAGCACAGATACGCAGTATTTT; cdr3_aa: CASNLLTGPSTDTQYF
j_call: TRBJ2-3; d_call: TRBD2; clone_size: -; v_call: TRBV9; cdr3_nt: TGTGCCAGCAGCGTAGAAGGTAGCGGGGCAACAGATACGCAGTATTTT; cdr3_aa: CASSVEGSGATDTQYF
j_call: TRBJ2-5; d_call: -; clone_size: -; v_call: TRBV5-4; cdr3_nt: TGTGCCAGCAGCTTGGATGGTATGAAAGAGACCCAGTACTTC; cdr3_aa: CASSLDGMKETQYF
j_call: TRBJ1-2; d_call: TRBD1; clone_size: once; v_call: TRBV15; cdr3_nt: TGTGCCACCAGCAGACTCGGGACAGGGGGCCAAGGCTACACCTTC; cdr3_aa: CATSRLGTGGQGYTF
j_call: TRBJ1-6; d_call: TRBD1; clone_size: few; v_call: TRBV7-9; cdr3_nt: TGTGCCAGCAGCCCAGGACAGGGGGATTCACCCCTCCACTTT; cdr3_aa: CASSPGQGDSPLHF
j_call: TRBJ2-7; d_call: -; clone_size: once; v_call: TRBV5-1; cdr3_nt: TGCGCCAGCAGCACCGCCGACTACGAGCAGTACTTC; cdr3_aa: CASSTADYEQYF